This T cell receptor (beta chain) was documented in a study of shared clonotypes between healthy human individuals. Assay used: immunoSEQ multiplex PCR; TCRdb lists only in-frame clones, some missing. The repertoire includes 2 million or so clones, approximately 95% of them detected once, and 0.1% to 0.15% sits in the top ten. V shed 1 base and J shed 0 bases, with 1 base lying between them. The CDR3 is 13 amino acids. The germline V gene has CDR1 SGHTA and CDR2 FQGTGA. In this sample, this clone turned up a few times. At the DNA level, this CDR3 is encoded by other sequences in the same sample as well.

This chain uses TRBV7-3 with TRBJ1-5, with D hard to call. This TCR came from a man aged 18 to 35 in good health. The specimen was naive CD4+ T cells sorted from blood. The subset was: CD45RA+ positively selected. CDR3 region: CASSLNSNQPQHF. The CDR3 bases are TGTGCCAGCAGCTTAAATAGCAATCAGCCCCAGCATTTT.